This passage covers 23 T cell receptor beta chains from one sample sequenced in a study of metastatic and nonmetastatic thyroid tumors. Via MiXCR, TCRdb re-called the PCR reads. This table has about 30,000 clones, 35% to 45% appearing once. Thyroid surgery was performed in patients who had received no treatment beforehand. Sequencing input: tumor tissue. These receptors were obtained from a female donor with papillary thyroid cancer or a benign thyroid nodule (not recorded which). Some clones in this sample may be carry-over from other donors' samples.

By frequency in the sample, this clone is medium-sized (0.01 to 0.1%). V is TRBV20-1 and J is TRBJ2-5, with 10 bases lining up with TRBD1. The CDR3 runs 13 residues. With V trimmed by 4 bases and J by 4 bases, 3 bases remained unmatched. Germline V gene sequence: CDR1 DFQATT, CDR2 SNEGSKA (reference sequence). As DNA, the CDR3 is TGCAGTGCTATGGACAGGGGGGGAGAGACCCAGTACTTC. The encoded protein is CSAMDRGGETQYF.

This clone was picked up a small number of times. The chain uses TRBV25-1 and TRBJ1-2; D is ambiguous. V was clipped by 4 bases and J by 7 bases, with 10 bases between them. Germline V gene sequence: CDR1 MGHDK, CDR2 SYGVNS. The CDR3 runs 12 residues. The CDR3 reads CASSVSAGGYTF. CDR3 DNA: TGTGCCAGCAGTGTGAGCGCCGGTGGCTACACCTTC.

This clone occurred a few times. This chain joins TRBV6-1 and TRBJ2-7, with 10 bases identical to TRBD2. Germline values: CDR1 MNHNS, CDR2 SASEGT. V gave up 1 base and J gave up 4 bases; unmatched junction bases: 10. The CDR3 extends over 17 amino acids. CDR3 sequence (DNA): TGTGCCAGCAGTGAAGGGATTAGCGGGAGGTCCCGGTACGAGCAGTACTTC. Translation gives CASSEGISGRSRYEQYF.

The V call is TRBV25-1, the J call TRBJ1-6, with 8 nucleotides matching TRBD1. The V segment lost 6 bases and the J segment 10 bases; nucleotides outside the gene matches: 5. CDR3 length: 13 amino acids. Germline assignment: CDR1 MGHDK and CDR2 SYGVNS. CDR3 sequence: CASRGQDGSPLHF. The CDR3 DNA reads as TGTGCCAGCAGGGGACAGGATGGATCACCCCTCCACTTT.

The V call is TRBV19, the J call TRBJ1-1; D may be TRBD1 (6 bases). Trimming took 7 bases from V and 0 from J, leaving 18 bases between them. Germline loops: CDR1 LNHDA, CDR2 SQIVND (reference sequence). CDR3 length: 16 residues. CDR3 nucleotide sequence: TGTGCCAGTACTCCCTGGGGCAGGGGATTGAACACTGAAGCTTTCTTT. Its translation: CASTPWGRGLNTEAFF.

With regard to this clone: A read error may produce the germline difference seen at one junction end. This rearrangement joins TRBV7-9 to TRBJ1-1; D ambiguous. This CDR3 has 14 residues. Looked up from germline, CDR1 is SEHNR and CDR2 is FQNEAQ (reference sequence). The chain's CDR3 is CASSPLGVNTGAFF. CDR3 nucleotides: TGTGCCAGCAGCCCCCTCGGGGTGAACACTGGAGCTTTCTTT.

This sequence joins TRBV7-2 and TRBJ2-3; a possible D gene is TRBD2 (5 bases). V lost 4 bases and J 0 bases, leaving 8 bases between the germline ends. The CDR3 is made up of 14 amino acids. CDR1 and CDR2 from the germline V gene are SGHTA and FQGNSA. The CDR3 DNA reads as TGTGCCAGCAGCTCGACTACTAGCACAGATACGCAGTATTTT. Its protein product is CASSSTTSTDTQYF.

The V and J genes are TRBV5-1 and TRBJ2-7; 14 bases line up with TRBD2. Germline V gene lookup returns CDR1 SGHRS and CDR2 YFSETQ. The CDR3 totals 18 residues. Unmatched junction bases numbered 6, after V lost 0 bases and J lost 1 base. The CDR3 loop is CASSLGTSGGLASYEQYF. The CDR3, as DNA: TGCGCCAGCAGCTTGGGGACTAGCGGGGGGTTGGCGTCCTACGAGCAGTACTTC.

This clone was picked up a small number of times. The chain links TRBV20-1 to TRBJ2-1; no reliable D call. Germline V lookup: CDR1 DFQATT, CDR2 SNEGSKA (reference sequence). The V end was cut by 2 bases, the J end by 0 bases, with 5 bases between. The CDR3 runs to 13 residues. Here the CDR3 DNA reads TGCAGTGCTAGAAGGCCCTCCTACAATGAGCAGTTCTTC. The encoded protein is CSARRPSYNEQFF.

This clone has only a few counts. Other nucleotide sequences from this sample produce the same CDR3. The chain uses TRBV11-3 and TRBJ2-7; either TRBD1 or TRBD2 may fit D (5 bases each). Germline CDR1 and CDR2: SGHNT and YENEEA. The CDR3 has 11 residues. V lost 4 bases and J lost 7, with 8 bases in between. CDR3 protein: CASSSGPEQYF. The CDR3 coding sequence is TGTGCCAGCAGCTCGGGACCTGAGCAGTACTTC.

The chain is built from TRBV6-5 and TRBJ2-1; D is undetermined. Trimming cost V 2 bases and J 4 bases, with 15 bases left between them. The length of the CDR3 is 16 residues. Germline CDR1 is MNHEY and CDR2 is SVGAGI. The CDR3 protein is CASSYRVTGLYNEQFF. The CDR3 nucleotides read TGTGCCAGCAGTTACCGAGTAACGGGTCTGTACAATGAGCAGTTCTTC.

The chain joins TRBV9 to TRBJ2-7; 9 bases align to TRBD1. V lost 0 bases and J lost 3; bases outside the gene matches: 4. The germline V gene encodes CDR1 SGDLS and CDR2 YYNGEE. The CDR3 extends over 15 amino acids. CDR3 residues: CASSVGLGQGYEQYF. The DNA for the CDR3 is TGTGCCAGCAGCGTAGGTCTGGGACAGGGCTACGAGCAGTACTTC.

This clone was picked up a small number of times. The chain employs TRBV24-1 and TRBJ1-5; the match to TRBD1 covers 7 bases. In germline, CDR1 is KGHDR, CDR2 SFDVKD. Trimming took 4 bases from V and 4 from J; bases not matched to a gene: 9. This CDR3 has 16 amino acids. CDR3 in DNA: TGTGCCACCAGTGAGCAGGGGGAGACCCCTAATCAGCCCCAGCATTTT. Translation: CATSEQGETPNQPQHF.

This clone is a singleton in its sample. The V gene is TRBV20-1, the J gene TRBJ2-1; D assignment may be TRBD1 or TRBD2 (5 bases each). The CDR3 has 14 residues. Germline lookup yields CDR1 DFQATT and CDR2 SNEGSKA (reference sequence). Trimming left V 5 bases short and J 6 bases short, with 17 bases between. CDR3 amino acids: CSALGAPRSNEQFF. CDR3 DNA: TGCAGTGCTCTCGGGGCGCCTAGGTCCAATGAGCAGTTCTTC.

The CDR3: CASSVGDEQFF. Here the CDR3 DNA reads TGTGCCAGCAGCGTAGGGGATGAGCAGTTCTTC. The V and J genes are TRBV9 and TRBJ2-1; no clear D. The V gene lost 0 bases and the J gene lost 8 bases, with 3 bases spanning the gap. Germline V lookup: CDR1 SGDLS, CDR2 YYNGEE. This CDR3 spans 11 amino acids.

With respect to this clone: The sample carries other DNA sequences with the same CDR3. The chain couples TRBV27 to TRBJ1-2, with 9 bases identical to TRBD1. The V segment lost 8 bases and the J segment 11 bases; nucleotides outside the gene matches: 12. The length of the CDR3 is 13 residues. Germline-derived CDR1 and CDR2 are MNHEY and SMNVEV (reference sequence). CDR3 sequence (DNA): TGTGCCAGCGGGGGGTTGACAGGGGGAGGATACACCTTC. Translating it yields CASGGLTGGGYTF.

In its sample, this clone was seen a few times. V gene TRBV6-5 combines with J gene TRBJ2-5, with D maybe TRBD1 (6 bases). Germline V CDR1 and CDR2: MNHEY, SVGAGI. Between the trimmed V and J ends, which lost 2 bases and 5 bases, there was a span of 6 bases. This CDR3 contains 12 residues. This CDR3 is CASSYTGETQYF. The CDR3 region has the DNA TGTGCCAGCAGTTACACAGGGGAGACCCAGTACTTC.

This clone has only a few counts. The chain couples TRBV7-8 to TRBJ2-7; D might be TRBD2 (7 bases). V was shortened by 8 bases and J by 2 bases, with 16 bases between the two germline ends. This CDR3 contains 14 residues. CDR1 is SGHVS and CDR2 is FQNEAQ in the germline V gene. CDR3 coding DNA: TGTGCCAGCCGGGGGGCTAGCGTTACCTACGAGCAGTACTTC. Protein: CASRGASVTYEQYF. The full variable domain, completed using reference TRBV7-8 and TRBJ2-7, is GAGVSQSPRYKVAKRGQDVALRCDPISGHVSLFWYQQALGQGPEFLTYFQNEAQLDKSGLPSDRFFAERPEGSVSTLKIQRTQQEDSAVYLCASRGASVTYEQYFGPGTRLTVT.

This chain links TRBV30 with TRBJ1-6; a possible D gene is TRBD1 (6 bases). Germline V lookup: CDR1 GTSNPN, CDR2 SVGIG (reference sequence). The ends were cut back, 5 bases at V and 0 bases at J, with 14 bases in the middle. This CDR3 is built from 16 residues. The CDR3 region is CAWRGGGISYNSPLHF. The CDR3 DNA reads TGTGCCTGGCGCGGAGGGGGAATCTCCTATAATTCACCCCTCCACTTT.

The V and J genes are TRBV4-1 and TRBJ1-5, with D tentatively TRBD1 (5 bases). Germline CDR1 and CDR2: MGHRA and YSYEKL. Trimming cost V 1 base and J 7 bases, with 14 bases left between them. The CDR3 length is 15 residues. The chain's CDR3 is CASSQVEEEGQPQHF. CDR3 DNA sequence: TGCGCCAGCAGCCAAGTTGAAGAGGAGGGGCAGCCCCAGCATTTT.

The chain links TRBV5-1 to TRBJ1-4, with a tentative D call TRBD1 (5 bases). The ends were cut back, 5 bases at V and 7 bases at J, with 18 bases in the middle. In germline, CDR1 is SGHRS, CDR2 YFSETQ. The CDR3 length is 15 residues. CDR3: CASSYNTGGGEKLFF. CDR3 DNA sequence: TGCGCCAGCAGTTACAATACAGGCGGGGGTGAAAAACTGTTTTTT.

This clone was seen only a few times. DNA of the CDR3: TGTGCCAGCAGGGCGGGACAGGGAAGGCACGAGCAGTACTTC. Translating it yields CASRAGQGRHEQYF. The chain links TRBV12-3 or TRBV12-4 to TRBJ2-7; 9 nucleotides align to TRBD1. CDR3 size: 14 residues. The V and J ends lost 6 bases and 5 bases, in that order; junction bases with no gene match: 8.

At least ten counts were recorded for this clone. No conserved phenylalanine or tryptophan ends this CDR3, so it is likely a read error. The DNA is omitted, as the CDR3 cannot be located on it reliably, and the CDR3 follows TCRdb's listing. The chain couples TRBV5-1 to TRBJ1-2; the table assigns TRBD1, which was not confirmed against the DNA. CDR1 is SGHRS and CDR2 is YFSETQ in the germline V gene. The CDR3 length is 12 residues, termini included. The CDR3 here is CASSLDGASLHI.